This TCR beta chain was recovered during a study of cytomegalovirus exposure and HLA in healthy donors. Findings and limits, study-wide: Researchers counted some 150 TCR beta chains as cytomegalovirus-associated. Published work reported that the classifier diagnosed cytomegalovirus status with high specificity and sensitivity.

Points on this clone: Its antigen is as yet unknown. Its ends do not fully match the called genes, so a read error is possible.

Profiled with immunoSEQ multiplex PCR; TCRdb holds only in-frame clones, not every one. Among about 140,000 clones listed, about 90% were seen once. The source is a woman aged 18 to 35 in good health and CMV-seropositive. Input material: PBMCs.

CDR3 sequence: CASSLGAGSGYTF. In nucleotides, the CDR3 is TGCGCCAGCAGCTTAGGAGCAGGGTCTGGCTACACCTTC. The chain couples TRBV7-3 to TRBJ1-2; D possibly corresponds to TRBD1 (5 bases). Germline lookup yields CDR1 SGHTA and CDR2 FQGTGA. CDR3 length: 13 amino acids.